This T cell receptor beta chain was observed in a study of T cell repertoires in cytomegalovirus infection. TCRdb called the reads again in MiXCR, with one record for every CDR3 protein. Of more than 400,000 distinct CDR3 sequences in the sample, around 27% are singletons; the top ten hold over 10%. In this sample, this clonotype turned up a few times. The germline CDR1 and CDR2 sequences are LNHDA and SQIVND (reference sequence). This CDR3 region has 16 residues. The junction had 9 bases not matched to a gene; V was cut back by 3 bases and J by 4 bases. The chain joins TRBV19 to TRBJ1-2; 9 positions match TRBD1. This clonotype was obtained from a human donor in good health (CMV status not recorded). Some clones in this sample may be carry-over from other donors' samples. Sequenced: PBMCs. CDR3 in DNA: TGTGCCAGTAGTATCCCTGGGACAGGGTCCGTCTATGGCTACACCTTC. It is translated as CASSIPGTGSVYGYTF.